The 4 T cell receptor beta chains presented below share a single source sample, sequenced in a study of T cell changes during pregnancy in multiple sclerosis. Only in-frame clones appear in the TCRdb table, and some are missing; sequencing was by immunoSEQ multiplex PCR. The sample consists of tens of thousands of clones, about 91% of them appearing once. The specimen comprised CD4+ T cells from peripheral blood mononuclear cells, sampled in the second trimester of pregnancy. Receptors originate from a female donor with multiple sclerosis, enrolled in a pregnancy study.

The rearrangement links TRBV9 to TRBJ1-1; no reliable D call. V lost 0 bases and J lost 1, with 7 bases in between. Germline CDR1 SGDLS, CDR2 YYNGEE. The CDR3 covers 14 residues. CDR3 amino acids: CASSVDVANTEAFF. CDR3 bases: TGTGCCAGCAGCGTAGATGTGGCGAACACTGAAGCTTTCTTT.

The chain uses TRBV18 and TRBJ2-7; unclear D gene. CDR1 is KGHSH, CDR2 LQKENI, per germline. The CDR3 is 12 residues long. Trimming shortened V by 4 bases and J by 4 bases, and 8 bases separated the two germline ends. CDR3: CASSLPQYEQYF. CDR3 sequence (DNA): TGTGCCAGCTCACTCCCTCAGTACGAGCAGTACTTC. Combining the CDR3 with reference TRBV18 and TRBJ2-7 gives the whole variable domain NAGVMQNPRHLVRRRGQEARLRCSPMKGHSHVYWYRQLPEEGLKFMVYLQKENIIDESGMPKERFSAEFPKEGPSILRIQQVVRGDSAAYFCASSLPQYEQYFGPGTRLTVT.

V is TRBV30 and J is TRBJ1-5, with a tentative D call TRBD1 (6 bases). The V gene lost 5 bases and the J gene lost 5 bases, with 13 bases spanning the gap. CDR1 is GTSNPN and CDR2 is SVGIG in the germline V gene (reference sequence). The CDR3 covers 13 residues. This CDR3 is CAWGTGLDQPQHF. The CDR3 nucleotides are TGTGCCTGGGGAACAGGGCTCGATCAGCCCCAGCATTTT.

The chain has TRBV7-8 and TRBJ2-3; TRBD2 matches 9 bases. This CDR3 is built from 17 residues. V shed 4 bases and J 0 bases; nucleotides not matched to a gene: 8. CDR1 and CDR2 (germline): SGHVS, FQNEAQ. CDR3 sequence reads: CASSYERGDSSTDTQYF. The CDR3 DNA follows: TGTGCCAGCAGCTACGAGCGGGGGGACTCTAGCACAGATACGCAGTATTTT. Filled out from reference TRBV7-8 and TRBJ2-3, the complete variable domain reads GAGVSQSPRYKVAKRGQDVALRCDPISGHVSLFWYQQALGQGPEFLTYFQNEAQLDKSGLPSDRFFAERPEGSVSTLKIQRTQQEDSAVYLCASSYERGDSSTDTQYFGPGTRLTVL.